The clone carrying this TCR beta chain was detected many times. Trimming cost V 6 bases and J 2 bases, with 14 bases left between them. This CDR3 contains 14 residues. Germline V CDR1 and CDR2: SGHKS, YYEKEE (reference sequence). The memory fraction was CD4+CD45RO+CD25- cells. Semi-nested PCR with Nested Universal Primer A followed constant-region reverse priming of full-length variable regions. TCRdb re-called the 5' RACE reads through MiXCR, storing one row per CDR3 protein. The top ten clones hold 3.2% of a sample with under 65,000 distinct CDR3 sequences, 25% to 30% of them seen once. Sequences were obtained from tumor-infiltrating memory CD4+ T cells sorted from the breast tumor. The subset is: memory CD4+ T cells, CD4+CD45RO+CD25-. This rearrangement joins TRBV5-5 to TRBJ2-5; D remains unclear. The TCR was taken from a female donor with breast cancer. The CDR3 bases are TGTGCCAGCACCCCCCGGCTAGAACAAGAGACCCAGTACTTC. This encodes CASTPRLEQETQYF.